This TCR beta chain was recorded in a study of beta chain features in type 1 diabetes. J lost 7 bases, V lost 4 bases, and 8 bases had no gene match. This CDR3 is 16 amino acids long. The V gene's germline CDR1 is ENHRY and CDR2 SYGVKD. The sequenced template was cDNA made from the entire isolated RNA. Approximately 950,000 reads, on average, came from each of the stem cell-like memory T cell samples. Here immunoSEQ multiplex PCR was the method, and the copy in TCRdb shows in-frame clones only, minus some. The data hold about 15,000 clones, with less than 50% observed a single time. The single heparinised draw taken from each donor contained roughly 100 mL of blood on average. Purity above 98% was achieved in all sorted populations.

What was sequenced was stem cell memory CD4+ T cells from blood. This receptor was identified in a woman in her thirties or forties in good health. This chain joins TRBV10-3 and TRBJ2-2, with TRBD2 matching 11 bases. CDR3 sequence: CAISVTSGASSGELFF. CDR3 nucleotides: TGTGCCATCAGTGTGACTAGCGGGGCCTCTAGCGGGGAGCTGTTTTTT.